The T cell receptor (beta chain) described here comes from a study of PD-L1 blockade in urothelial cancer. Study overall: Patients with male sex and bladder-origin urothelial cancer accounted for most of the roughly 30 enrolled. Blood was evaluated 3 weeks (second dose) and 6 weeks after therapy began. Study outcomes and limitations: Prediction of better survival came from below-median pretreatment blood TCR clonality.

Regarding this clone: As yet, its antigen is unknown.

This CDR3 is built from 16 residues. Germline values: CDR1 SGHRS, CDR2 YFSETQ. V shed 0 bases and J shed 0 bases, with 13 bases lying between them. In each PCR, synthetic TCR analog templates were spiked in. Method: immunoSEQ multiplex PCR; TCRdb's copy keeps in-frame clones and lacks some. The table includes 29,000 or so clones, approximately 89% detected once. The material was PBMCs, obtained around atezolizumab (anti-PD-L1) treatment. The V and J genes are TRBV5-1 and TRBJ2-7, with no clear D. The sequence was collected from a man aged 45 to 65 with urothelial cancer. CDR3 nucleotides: TGCGCCAGCAGCTTGGACGCCCACCCGAGCTCCTACGAGCAGTACTTC. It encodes CASSLDAHPSSYEQYF.